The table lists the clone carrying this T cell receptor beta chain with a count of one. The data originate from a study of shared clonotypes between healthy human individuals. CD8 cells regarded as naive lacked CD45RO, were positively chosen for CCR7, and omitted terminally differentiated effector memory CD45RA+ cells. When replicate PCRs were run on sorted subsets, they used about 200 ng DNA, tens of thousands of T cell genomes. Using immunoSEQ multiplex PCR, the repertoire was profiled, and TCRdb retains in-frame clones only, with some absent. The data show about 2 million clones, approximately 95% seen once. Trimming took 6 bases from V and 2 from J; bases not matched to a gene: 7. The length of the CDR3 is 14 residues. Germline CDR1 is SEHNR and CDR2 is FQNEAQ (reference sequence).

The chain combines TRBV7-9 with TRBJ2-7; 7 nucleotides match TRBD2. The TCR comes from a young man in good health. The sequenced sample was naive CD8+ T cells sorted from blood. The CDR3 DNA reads TGTGCCAGCAGACCCGGACTAGAACCCTACGAGCAGTACTTC. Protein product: CASRPGLEPYEQYF.